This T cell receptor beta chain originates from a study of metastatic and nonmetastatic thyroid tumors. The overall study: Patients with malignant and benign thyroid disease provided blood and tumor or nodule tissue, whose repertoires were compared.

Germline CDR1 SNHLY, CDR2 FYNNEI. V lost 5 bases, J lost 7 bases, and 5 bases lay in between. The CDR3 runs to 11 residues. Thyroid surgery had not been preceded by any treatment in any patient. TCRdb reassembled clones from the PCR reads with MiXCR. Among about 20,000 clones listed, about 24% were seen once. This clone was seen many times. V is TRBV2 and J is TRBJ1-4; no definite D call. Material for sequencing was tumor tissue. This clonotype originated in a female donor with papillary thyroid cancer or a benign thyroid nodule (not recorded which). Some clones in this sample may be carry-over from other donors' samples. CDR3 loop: CASSLTEKLFF. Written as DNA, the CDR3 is TGTGCCAGCAGTTTAACTGAAAAACTGTTTTTT.